A selection of T cell receptor beta chains follows, all from one sample in a study of blood T cell repertoires in COVID-19. This table comes from immunoSEQ multiplex PCR, and its TCRdb copy is limited to in-frame clones, with some not included. The top ten clones hold more than 0.8% of a sample with about 350,000 clones, approximately 84% of them seen once. The sample taken for sequencing was PBMCs or T cells enriched from blood (not recorded which). The receptors stem from a woman between 25 and 40 years old who had recovered from COVID-19. Each CDR3 is given without its conserved first and last residue. Fields, in order: V gene, CDR3 protein.

TRBV5-1,ASTARGALETQY
TRBV4-3,ASSPREGSGRTDTQY
TRBV28,ASTLTVGQGRVYGYT
TRBV27,ASVGTEAF
TRBV28,ASSLTGGAGEKLF
TRBV5-4,ASSLGEGTEAF
TRBV7-8,ASSPGQGGNQPQH
TRBV5-1,ASSLENRTEAF
TRBV5-1,ASSLDAGGRTDTQY
TRBV9,ASNDPPGGAIAGGRDTQY
TRBV5-5,ASSLSGGSNTEAF
TRBV7-9,AAGGTNTGELF
TRBV19,ATRAGGRNTEAF
TRBV28,ASSLSGSNEKLF
TRBV7-9,ASSLAGQPNYGYT
TRBV19,ASSIGGGGGGEAF
TRBV19,ASHPDRDQPQH
TRBV28,ASSLSTLLLYGYT
TRBV6-6,ASIGQGSVAKNIQY
TRBV19,ASSKSGSGGPTDTQY
TRBV7-8,ASSLALTATATDTQY
TRBV7-9,ASSLAADSPLH
TRBV27,ASSSDRGTGYT
TRBV5-1,ASRQGTTGGYT
TRBV6-1,ASSEAPGSGELF
TRBV29-1,STSWGGGNEQF
TRBV9,ASSVADRRPYYGYT
TRBV27,ASSFRGTNEKLF
TRBV4-1,ASSQEYTGGLYGYT
TRBV6-2/TRBV6-3,ASSWGQVHT